Below are 31 T cell receptor beta chains sequenced from a single sample in a study of blood T cell repertoires in COVID-19. TCRdb's copy holds only in-frame clones and misses some; the assay was immunoSEQ multiplex PCR. This sample has about 250,000 clones, with roughly nine tenths found just once. The sequencing sample was made of peripheral blood. These TCRs come from a woman aged 55 to 70 who had recovered from COVID-19.

The chain recombines TRBV11-2 with TRBJ1-2; no firm D call. Germline V CDR1 and CDR2: SGHAT, FQNNGV. V gave up 2 bases and J gave up 8 bases, with 12 bases separating them. CDR3 length: 13 residues. The CDR3 nucleotides read TGTGCCAGCAGCTTACCCTCCCCTCGGGGCTACACCTTC. Translation gives CASSLPSPRGYTF.

This sequence joins TRBV7-9 and TRBJ2-3; 7 bases are shared with TRBD2. The germline V gene encodes CDR1 SEHNR and CDR2 FQNEAQ (reference sequence). The CDR3 totals 14 residues. Losses at the gene ends were 1 base for V and 4 bases for J; bases not matched to a gene: 2. The CDR3 nucleotides read TGTGCCAGCAGCTTAGGCGGGGGACCAGATACGCAGTATTTT. It translates to CASSLGGGPDTQYF.

This clone came up many times. The chain combines TRBV14 with TRBJ2-7; TRBD1 is a possible D gene (6 bases). The V end was cut by 4 bases, the J end by 2 bases, with 12 bases between. Germline-derived CDR1 and CDR2 are SGHDN and FVKESK. The CDR3 is 14 residues long. The DNA for the CDR3 is TGTGCCAGCAGCCCCCCTGGGGGCACCTACGAGCAGTACTTC. Amino acids: CASSPPGGTYEQYF.

The J gene is TRBJ2-1, the V gene TRBV7-2; TRBD1 agrees at 7 bases. The ends lost 5 bases at V and 2 bases at J; junction bases unmatched: 6. Germline lookup yields CDR1 SGHTA and CDR2 FQGNSA. The CDR3 covers 15 residues. The CDR3, as DNA: TGTGCCAGCAGCCCCGACGGACAGGCCTACAATGAGCAGTTCTTC. It encodes CASSPDGQAYNEQFF.

V and J are TRBV4-2 and TRBJ1-2; 7 bases match TRBD1. CDR3 size: 13 residues. V lost 5 bases to trimming and J lost 5 bases; unmatched junction nucleotides: 5. The germline V gene has CDR1 LGHNA and CDR2 YNFKEQ. The CDR3 nucleotides are TGTGCCAGCAGCTACGACAGGGCTTATGGCTACACCTTC. As protein: CASSYDRAYGYTF.

This chain joins TRBV19 and TRBJ1-5; D remains unclear. CDR3 length equals 14 residues. Germline CDR1 and CDR2: LNHDA and SQIVND (reference sequence). The ends were cut back, 4 bases at V and 2 bases at J, with 9 bases in the middle. CDR3: CASSTGEGNQPQHF. DNA for the CDR3: TGTGCCAGTAGTACTGGGGAGGGCAATCAGCCCCAGCATTTT. The variable domain in full, with the rest retrieved from reference TRBV19 and TRBJ1-5, is DGGITQSPKYLFRKEGQNVTLSCEQNLNHDAMYWYRQDPGQGLRLIYYSQIVNDFQKGDIAEGYSVSREKKESFPLTVTSAQKNPTAFYLCASSTGEGNQPQHFGDGTRLSIL.

This clone was seen only once. This chain uses TRBV5-1 with TRBJ1-1; D remains ambiguous. Germline V gene lookup returns CDR1 SGHRS and CDR2 YFSETQ. This CDR3 is 13 amino acids long. V lost 4 bases and J 5 bases, leaving 12 bases between the germline ends. DNA of the CDR3: TGCGCCAGCAGCACTTTTATGAGGACTGAAGCTTTCTTT. Translating gives CASSTFMRTEAFF.

The V call is TRBV9, the J call TRBJ2-7; the D gene is possibly TRBD2 (5 bases). This CDR3 contains 14 residues. Germline assignment: CDR1 SGDLS and CDR2 YYNGEE. The ends were cut back, 0 bases at V and 3 bases at J, with 10 bases in the middle. The CDR3 region has the DNA TGTGCCAGCAGCGTAGCGGGGTCAAACTACGAGCAGTACTTC. Translation: CASSVAGSNYEQYF.

The chain employs TRBV7-2 and TRBJ2-1; 11 bases align to TRBD2. CDR1 SGHTA and CDR2 FQGNSA come from the germline V gene. The CDR3 runs to 17 residues. J lost 4 bases, V lost 3 bases, and 8 bases had no gene match. In nucleotides, the CDR3 is TGTGCCAGCAGCTTGGCTAGCGGGGGGAGTTATTACAATGAGCAGTTCTTC. Translation: CASSLASGGSYYNEQFF.

This sequence joins TRBV9 and TRBJ2-3; D is undetermined. Germline V gene data show CDR1 as SGDLS and CDR2 as YYNGEE. CDR3 length: 15 amino acids. V was clipped by 3 bases and J by 0 bases, with 11 bases between them. The DNA of the CDR3 is TGTGCCAGCAGCGCCACTCCCTTAAGCACAGATACGCAGTATTTT. Translating gives CASSATPLSTDTQYF.

In its sample, this clone was seen once. The chain links TRBV9 to TRBJ2-1; D ambiguous. V shed 5 bases and J shed 0 bases, with 9 bases lying between them. This CDR3 is built from 14 residues. CDR1 is SGDLS, CDR2 YYNGEE, per germline. The CDR3 region is CASRPLSSYNEQFF. In DNA form, the CDR3 reads TGTGCCAGCAGGCCTCTCAGCTCCTACAATGAGCAGTTCTTC. The whole variable domain, remainder taken from reference TRBV9 and TRBJ2-1, is DSGVTQTPKHLITATGQRVTLRCSPRSGDLSVYWYQQSLDQGLQFLIQYYNGEERAKGNILERFSAQQFPDLHSELNLSSLELGDSALYFCASRPLSSYNEQFFGPGTRLTVL.

The chain links TRBV28 to TRBJ2-1, with TRBD2 identical over 7 bases. V lost 6 bases and J lost 11; bases outside the gene matches: 7. The CDR3 runs 12 residues. From germline, CDR1 is MDHEN and CDR2 SYDVKM. The CDR3 sequence is CASSTLGTKQFF. The CDR3 nucleotides are TGTGCCAGCAGCACCTTAGGGACTAAGCAGTTCTTC. Together with reference TRBV28 and TRBJ2-1, the CDR3 gives the full variable domain: DVKVTQSSRYLVKRTGEKVFLECVQDMDHENMFWYRQDPGLGLRLIYFSYDVKMKEKGDIPEGYSVSREKKERFSLILESASTNQTSMYLCASSTLGTKQFFGPGTRLTVL.

This clone was recorded only once. The V and J genes are TRBV27 and TRBJ2-5, with TRBD2 matching 12 bases. Per germline, CDR1 MNHEY and CDR2 SMNVEV (reference sequence). The CDR3 is 16 amino acids. Germline trimming cut 1 base from V and 5 bases from J; bases unmatched to any gene: 5. The CDR3 region has the DNA TGTGCCAGCAGTTTATTTGGACTAGCGGGGAGGGAGACCCAGTACTTC. Translating it yields CASSLFGLAGRETQYF.

The genes are TRBV7-9 and TRBJ1-6, with TRBD1 matching 9 bases. There are 15 residues in the CDR3. The trim removed 5 bases at V and 10 bases at J, leaving 9 bases unmatched. Germline V gene lookup returns CDR1 SEHNR and CDR2 FQNEAQ (reference sequence). CDR3: CASSPGQGQGSPLHF. As DNA, the CDR3 is TGTGCCAGCAGCCCCGGACAGGGGCAGGGATCACCCCTCCACTTT.

The chain couples TRBV11-2 to TRBJ2-7; 9 bases line up with TRBD1. J lost 2 bases, V lost 5 bases, and 7 bases had no gene match. CDR3 length: 15 residues. The germline V gene has CDR1 SGHAT and CDR2 FQNNGV. In nucleotides, the CDR3 is TGTGCCAGCAGCGCCGGACAGGGGCCCGCCTACGAGCAGTACTTC. It translates to CASSAGQGPAYEQYF.

The gene calls are TRBV19 and TRBJ1-5; TRBD1 is a possible D gene (6 bases). Trimming removed 2 bases at V and 3 bases at J, with 20 bases between. The germline gives CDR1 LNHDA, CDR2 SQIVND (reference sequence). There are 18 residues in the CDR3. CDR3 residues: CASSIMGASGQPNQPQHF. The CDR3 DNA is TGTGCCAGTAGTATAATGGGTGCTAGTGGACAGCCCAATCAGCCCCAGCATTTT.

This chain links TRBV5-1 with TRBJ2-1; 7 nucleotides line up with TRBD1. The trim removed 4 bases at V and 7 bases at J, leaving 11 bases unmatched. The CDR3 contains 15 residues. Germline V gene sequence: CDR1 SGHRS, CDR2 YFSETQ. CDR3 residues: CASSVGQVLRNEQFF. The CDR3 nucleotides read TGCGCCAGCAGCGTTGGACAGGTCCTTAGGAATGAGCAGTTCTTC. The variable domain in full, completed from reference TRBV5-1 and TRBJ2-1, reads KAGVTQTPRYLIKTRGQQVTLSCSPISGHRSVSWYQQTPGQGLQFLFEYFSETQRNKGNFPGRFSGRQFSNSRSEMNVSTLELGDSALYLCASSVGQVLRNEQFFGPGTRLTVL.

The gene calls are TRBV19 and TRBJ2-3; unclear D gene. Germline V CDR1 and CDR2: LNHDA, SQIVND (reference sequence). The V and J ends lost 1 base and 6 bases respectively, with 11 bases between them. The length of the CDR3 is 14 residues. The CDR3 protein is CASSIGAYADTQYF. Here the CDR3 DNA reads TGTGCCAGTAGTATAGGGGCCTATGCTGATACGCAGTATTTT.

The rearrangement joins TRBV5-1 to TRBJ2-3, with TRBD2 matching over 9 bases. Per germline, CDR1 SGHRS and CDR2 YFSETQ. CDR3 length: 15 residues. With 0 bases clipped from V and 1 base from J, the junction kept 0 bases outside the gene matches. The CDR3 coding sequence is TGCGCCAGCAGCTTGGGACTAGCGGGCACAGATACGCAGTATTTT. Encoded protein: CASSLGLAGTDTQYF.

This sequence joins TRBV7-2 and TRBJ2-5, with D perhaps matching TRBD2 (5 bases). V was clipped by 5 bases and J by 11 bases, with 24 bases between them. CDR1 is SGHTA and CDR2 is FQGNSA in the germline V gene. The CDR3 contains 15 residues. DNA for the CDR3: TGTGCCAGCAGCCCAGCCCAAGTACCGGAGGTCAGGCAGTACTTC. This gives the protein CASSPAQVPEVRQYF. Full variable domain (rest looked up from reference TRBV7-2 and TRBJ2-5): GAGVSQSPSNKVTEKGKDVELRCDPISGHTALYWYRQSLGQGLEFLIYFQGNSAPDKSGLPSDRFSAERTGGSVSTLTIQRTQQEDSAVYLCASSPAQVPEVRQYFGPGTRLLVL.

V usage is TRBV6-5 and J usage is TRBJ2-2; a possible D gene is TRBD1 (5 bases). This CDR3 has 15 amino acids. CDR1 is MNHEY and CDR2 is SVGAGI in the germline V gene. V dropped 6 bases and J dropped 1 base, with 12 bases sitting between them. CDR3 DNA sequence: TGTGCCAGCAGCATTACACAGGTGAACACCGGGGAGCTGTTTTTT. Its translation is CASSITQVNTGELFF.

The chain recombines TRBV9 with TRBJ2-7, with 7 bases matching TRBD1. CDR1 and CDR2 (germline): SGDLS, YYNGEE. The V and J ends lost 3 bases and 1 base, in that order; junction bases with no gene match: 4. CDR3 length: 14 residues. This CDR3 is CASSGQGESYEQYF. Here the CDR3 DNA reads TGTGCCAGCAGCGGACAGGGAGAATCCTACGAGCAGTACTTC.

V gene TRBV6-1 combines with J gene TRBJ2-2; D is undetermined. This CDR3 has 15 amino acids. CDR1 is MNHNS, CDR2 SASEGT, per germline. V was cut by 2 bases and J by 1 base, with 8 bases left in between. The CDR3 DNA reads as TGTGCCAGCAGTGAAAGGCGACAGAACACCGGGGAGCTGTTTTTT. It yields the protein CASSERRQNTGELFF.

This clone was seen more than once but under ten times. The chain employs TRBV5-1 and TRBJ2-5; D is unclear. This CDR3 has 15 amino acids. Trimming cost V 4 bases and J 0 bases, with 13 bases left between them. Germline values: CDR1 SGHRS, CDR2 YFSETQ. CDR3 sequence: CASSPTIEDQETQYF. The CDR3 nucleotides read TGCGCCAGCAGCCCCACGATCGAGGACCAAGAGACCCAGTACTTC.

V usage is TRBV4-1 and J usage is TRBJ1-4; 7 nucleotides match TRBD1. Germline V gene data show CDR1 as MGHRA and CDR2 as YSYEKL. Losses at the gene ends were 0 bases for V and 3 bases for J; bases not matched to a gene: 10. The CDR3 runs 18 residues. For the CDR3, the DNA is TGCGCCAGCAGCCAAGATATGGAAGTCAGGGGGGCTAATGAAAAACTGTTTTTT. It yields the protein CASSQDMEVRGANEKLFF.

This chain joins TRBV19 and TRBJ2-7, with TRBD1 matching over 8 bases. This CDR3 region has 13 residues. V shed 7 bases and J 2 bases; nucleotides not matched to a gene: 4. CDR1 is LNHDA and CDR2 is SQIVND in the germline V gene (reference sequence). In DNA form, the CDR3 reads TGTGCCAGTACCAAGACAGGGGCCTACGAGCAGTACTTC. This codes for CASTKTGAYEQYF.

This chain links TRBV19 with TRBJ2-7; TRBD1 agrees at 10 bases. There are 14 residues in the CDR3. The germline gives CDR1 LNHDA, CDR2 SQIVND (reference sequence). The V segment lost 7 bases and the J segment 3 bases; nucleotides outside the gene matches: 6. The CDR3, as DNA: TGTGCCAGTACCGAGGGGGACAGGGGCTACGAGCAGTACTTC. This translates into CASTEGDRGYEQYF.

The chain links TRBV5-6 to TRBJ2-7; 7 bases are a match to TRBD1. Per germline, CDR1 SGHDT and CDR2 YYEEEE. This CDR3 region has 15 residues. Trimming at V came to 4 bases and at J to 2 bases, leaving 9 bases not matched to a gene. In DNA, the CDR3 is TGTGCCAGCAGCGAAGACAGGGTCTTCACCTACGAGCAGTACTTC. Encoded protein: CASSEDRVFTYEQYF.

The chain has TRBV9 and TRBJ1-4; D gene ambiguous. CDR1 and CDR2 from the germline V gene are SGDLS and YYNGEE. The CDR3 extends over 13 amino acids. The V end lost 5 bases, the J end lost 6 bases, and 11 bases lay between the germline ends. As DNA, the CDR3 is TGTGCCAGCAGTGCCTACGGGGATGAAAAACTGTTTTTT. This translates into CASSAYGDEKLFF.

CDR3 sequence (DNA): TGTGCCAGCAGCCCACAGGGGAGAGGGTTGGAAAACATTCAGTACTTC. Translation: CASSPQGRGLENIQYF. V usage is TRBV13 and J usage is TRBJ2-4, with 7 bases identical to TRBD1. Germline assignment: CDR1 PRHDT and CDR2 FYEKMQ (reference sequence). This CDR3 is 16 amino acids long. The trim removed 5 bases at V and 5 bases at J, leaving 12 bases unmatched.

The V and J genes are TRBV19 and TRBJ2-7, with TRBD1 identical over 7 bases. The CDR3 length is 11 residues. Germline assignment: CDR1 LNHDA and CDR2 SQIVND (reference sequence). V trimming: 8 bases; J trimming: 7 bases; junction bases outside the gene matches: 5. CDR3 in DNA: TGTGCCAGTTCTACAGGGGTTGAGCAGTACTTC. This translates into CASSTGVEQYF.